This T cell receptor (beta chain) is drawn from a study of blood T cell repertoires in COVID-19. Whole-study context: There were acute and convalescent COVID-19 samples, and they came from the United States, Italy and Spain. T cells, B-cell-depleted T cells, or PBMCs supplied cDNA or gDNA.

As processed by the authors: It was from reference gene primer amplification that nucleated cell counts were estimated. Libraries were prepared by immunoSEQ multiplex PCR; TCRdb keeps only in-frame clonotypes and omits some of them. V and J calls plus clone size are reproduced from that table; the DNA served to infer D and trimming. The sample comprises approximately 76,000 clones, roughly 86% of which are singletons, and about 1.9% rests with the top ten. The ends lost 4 bases at V and 4 bases at J; junction bases unmatched: 6. The CDR3 is 14 residues long. Germline CDR1 MDHEN, CDR2 SYDVKM. Sequencing was carried out using peripheral blood. This TCR was recovered from a woman aged 60-75 years with acute or convalescent COVID-19. This chain joins TRBV28 and TRBJ2-7, with TRBD2 matching 8 bases. The CDR3 nucleotides read TGTGCCAGCAGTTCGTCCCGCGGGGGGTACGAGCAGTACTTC. Its translation is CASSSSRGGYEQYF.